The 17 T cell receptor beta chains below all came from one sample that was sequenced in a study of T-cell reconstitution after alpha-beta-depleted transplantation in children. The TCRbeta library incorporated unique molecular identifiers. TCRdb called the PCR reads again in MiXCR, with one record for every CDR3 protein. The sample has around 45,000 distinct CDR3 sequences, 52% seen once. The specimen comprised peripheral blood, sampled before TCRalphabeta/CD19-depleted stem cell transplant. These receptors all stem from a boy in the first two years of life with SCID, due to receive a stem cell transplant.

This clonotype was seen a handful of times. CDR3 DNA: TGCAGTGCTAGAGATGGGCAGGGGGCGTTCAATGAGCAGTTCTTC. It is translated as CSARDGQGAFNEQFF. The V gene is TRBV20-1, the J gene TRBJ2-1; 8 bases are shared with TRBD1. CDR1 is DFQATT, CDR2 SNEGSKA, per germline (reference sequence). V dropped 0 bases and J dropped 6; count of bases not matched to a gene: 7. The length of the CDR3 is 15 residues.

The chain links TRBV7-6 to TRBJ2-7; tentatively, D is TRBD1 (5 bases). Germline V gene lookup returns CDR1 SGHVS and CDR2 FNYEAQ. V was trimmed by 1 base and J by 0 bases, leaving 10 bases between them. The CDR3 runs to 15 residues. This chain's CDR3 is CASSLEKGISYEQYF. CDR3 DNA sequence: TGTGCCAGCAGCTTAGAAAAGGGGATCTCCTACGAGCAGTACTTC. Full variable domain (remainder filled in from reference TRBV7-6 and TRBJ2-7): GAGVSQSPRYKVTKRGQDVALRCDPISGHVSLYWYRQALGQGPEFLTYFNYEAQQDKSGLPNDRFSAERPEGSISTLTIQRTEQRDSAMYRCASSLEKGISYEQYFGPGTRLTVT.

The genes are TRBV28 and TRBJ2-1, with D maybe TRBD2 (7 bases). V lost 7 bases and J 6 bases, leaving 16 bases between the germline ends. Germline V gene sequence: CDR1 MDHEN, CDR2 SYDVKM. This CDR3 spans 14 amino acids. The CDR3 is CASIRGGSVNEQFF. The CDR3 DNA follows: TGTGCCAGCATAAGGGGGGGCTCGGTCAATGAGCAGTTCTTC.

The V gene is TRBV18, the J gene TRBJ2-5, with unresolved D. The CDR3 has 12 residues. CDR1 and CDR2 (germline): KGHSH, LQKENI. V lost 2 bases and J lost 5, with 6 bases in between. The CDR3 DNA reads as TGTGCCAGCTCACCAGTCGGGGAGACCCAGTACTTC. Translated: CASSPVGETQYF.

The chain couples TRBV4-1 to TRBJ2-7; maybe TRBD2 (5 bases). Trimming cost V 2 bases and J 2 bases, with 10 bases left between them. This CDR3 is built from 14 residues. Germline V gene data show CDR1 as MGHRA and CDR2 as YSYEKL. This chain's CDR3 is CASSQTSYPYEQYF. The CDR3 coding sequence is TGCGCCAGCAGCCAAACTAGTTATCCCTACGAGCAGTACTTC.

This clonotype was recorded many times. V is TRBV20-1 and J is TRBJ2-7; D is undetermined. The CDR3 is made up of 15 amino acids. With 5 bases removed from V and 1 base from J, the gap between germline ends came to 18 bases. Germline V gene data show CDR1 as DFQATT and CDR2 as SNEGSKA (reference sequence). As DNA, the CDR3 is TGCAGTGCTCCCTTGGGTAGGGCCATGTCCTACGAGCAGTACTTC. Residues: CSAPLGRAMSYEQYF.

The chain is built from TRBV28 and TRBJ2-7, with 9 bases aligning to TRBD1. Germline V CDR1 and CDR2: MDHEN, SYDVKM. J gave up 2 bases and V 5 bases, and 4 bases lay outside the gene matches. The CDR3 length is 14 residues. The CDR3 nucleotides are TGTGCCAGCAGTCCGGGACAGGGTCCCTACGAGCAGTACTTC. Its protein is CASSPGQGPYEQYF.

The chain joins TRBV20-1 to TRBJ2-1, with 7 bases identical to TRBD1. The V gene's germline CDR1 is DFQATT and CDR2 SNEGSKA (reference sequence). Trimming at V came to 6 bases and at J to 6 bases, leaving 5 bases not matched to a gene. This CDR3 comprises 12 residues. The chain's CDR3 is CSASSGGNEQFF. Here the CDR3 DNA reads TGCAGTGCCTCTTCAGGGGGCAATGAGCAGTTCTTC.

This clonotype was counted a few times. This may arise from a read error, as a much more abundant clone is one base away. J is TRBJ2-1 and V is TRBV20-1, with 15 bases fitting TRBD2. The CDR3 totals 16 residues. Germline V CDR1 and CDR2: DFQATT, SNEGSKA (reference sequence). In DNA, the CDR3 is TGCTGTGCTAGGGGGACTAGCGGGGGGCTGGACAATGAGCAGTTCTTC. Residues: CCARGTSGGLDNEQFF.

This chain links TRBV5-2 with TRBJ2-1; the table's TRBD1 call for D was not verified on the DNA. TRBV5-2 is described as a pseudogene. This CDR3 contains 14 residues. As DNA, the CDR3 is TGTGCCAGGGGCTCTGGGCGGTCAAACAATGAGCAGTTCTTC. Its translation is CARGSGRSNNEQFF.

The CDR3 coding sequence is TGTGCCAGCAGCGTACAGGGCCCAAGCCCGCACACCGGGGAGCTGTTTTTT. This translates into CASSVQGPSPHTGELFF. V and J are TRBV9 and TRBJ2-2; D perhaps matches TRBD1 (5 bases). V was trimmed by 1 base and J by 3 bases, leaving 16 bases between them. CDR3 length: 17 amino acids. Germline V CDR1 and CDR2: SGDLS, YYNGEE.

The chain has TRBV5-1 and TRBJ2-1; TRBD2 agrees at 7 bases. V was pared by 3 bases and J by 8 bases, with 8 bases of the junction left unmatched. The CDR3 spans 14 residues. Germline V CDR1 and CDR2: SGHRS, YFSETQ. In nucleotides, the CDR3 is TGCGCCAGCAGCTCCCCGACTAGCATGGATGAGCAGTTCTTC. Residues: CASSSPTSMDEQFF.

The V call is TRBV6-5, the J call TRBJ2-2; maybe TRBD1 (6 bases). V dropped 2 bases and J dropped 5 bases, with 18 bases sitting between them. The V gene's germline CDR1 is MNHEY and CDR2 SVGAGI. The CDR3 length is 17 residues. The CDR3 loop is CASSYRPWAGETGELFF. CDR3 sequence (DNA): TGTGCCAGCAGTTACAGGCCCTGGGCAGGGGAAACCGGGGAGCTGTTTTTT.

The chain recombines TRBV5-1 with TRBJ2-2; D is perhaps TRBD1 (6 bases). The CDR3 has 14 residues. Germline values: CDR1 SGHRS, CDR2 YFSETQ. V was cut by 1 base and J by 5 bases, with 9 bases left in between. The CDR3 DNA is TGCGCCAGCAGCTTGTTACAGGGTACCGGGGAGCTGTTTTTT. Its protein is CASSLLQGTGELFF.

The chain is built from TRBV5-4 and TRBJ2-3; TRBD2 might be the D (7 bases). The CDR3 totals 14 residues. Germline lookup yields CDR1 SGHNT and CDR2 YYREEE (reference sequence). Trimming stripped 4 bases from V and 6 bases from J, with 15 bases between. CDR3 sequence reads: CASSVRGASDTQYF. CDR3 DNA sequence: TGTGCCAGCAGCGTACGGGGGGCGAGTGATACGCAGTATTTT.

This clonotype was observed once. V and J are TRBV28 and TRBJ2-3; no clear D. CDR1 is MDHEN and CDR2 is SYDVKM in the germline V gene. With 8 bases removed from V and 2 bases from J, the gap between germline ends came to 11 bases. The CDR3 sequence is 13 residues long. CDR3 protein: CASHPQLTDTQYF. CDR3 sequence (DNA): TGTGCCAGCCACCCACAGCTCACAGATACGCAGTATTTT.

This chain uses TRBV4-3 with TRBJ2-7; 7 bases align to TRBD1. The CDR3 is made up of 17 amino acids. V was pared by 3 bases and J by 2 bases, with 13 bases of the junction left unmatched. Germline CDR1 LGHNA, CDR2 YSLEER. In DNA, the CDR3 is TGCGCCAGCAGCCAGGCGGCGGTGACAGGGTTCACCTACGAGCAGTACTTC. Its translation: CASSQAAVTGFTYEQYF.